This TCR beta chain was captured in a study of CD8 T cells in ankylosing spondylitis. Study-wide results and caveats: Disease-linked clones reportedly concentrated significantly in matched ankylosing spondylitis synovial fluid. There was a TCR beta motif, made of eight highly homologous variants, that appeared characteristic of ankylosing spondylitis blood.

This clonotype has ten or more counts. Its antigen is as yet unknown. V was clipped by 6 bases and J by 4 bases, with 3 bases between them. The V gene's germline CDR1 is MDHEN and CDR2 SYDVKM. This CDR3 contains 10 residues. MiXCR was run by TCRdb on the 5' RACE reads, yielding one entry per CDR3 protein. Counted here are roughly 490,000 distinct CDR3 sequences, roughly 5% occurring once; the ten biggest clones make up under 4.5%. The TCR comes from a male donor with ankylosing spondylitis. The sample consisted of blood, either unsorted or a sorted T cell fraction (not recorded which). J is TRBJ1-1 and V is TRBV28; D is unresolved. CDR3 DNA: TGTGCCAGCAGCGGCACTGAAGCTTTCTTT. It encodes CASSGTEAFF.